This is a list of T cell receptor beta chains from one sample in a study of cytomegalovirus exposure and HLA in healthy donors. Only in-frame clones appear in the TCRdb table, and some are missing; sequencing was by immunoSEQ multiplex PCR. The table has roughly 64,000 clones, roughly 96% seen once. Input material: PBMCs. The receptors originated from a young woman in good health and CMV-seropositive. The CDR3 runs from the conserved cysteine through the conserved F or W. The order of the fields is J gene, D gene, V gene, clone size, CDR3 protein, CDR3 DNA. A D gene is named only where the DNA matches it firmly. Expanded clones are given a class, and other clones once, few, many or no size at all.

TRBJ1-4 | NA | TRBV27 | NA | CASSPGDTKGEKLFF | TGTGCCAGCAGTCCTGGGGACACGAAGGGGGAAAAACTGTTTTTT
TRBJ2-3 | TRBD1 | TRBV5-6 | NA | CASSFRDRGYDTQYF | TGTGCCAGCAGCTTCCGGGACAGGGGTTACGATACGCAGTATTTT
TRBJ1-5 | NA | TRBV7-9 | NA | CASSPIGQGNQPQHF | TGTGCCAGCAGCCCAATAGGCCAGGGGAATCAGCCCCAGCATTTT
TRBJ2-5 | TRBD1 | TRBV7-9 | NA | CASSPQDRGETQYF | TGTGCCAGCAGCCCTCAGGACAGGGGAGAGACCCAGTACTTC
TRBJ2-7 | TRBD2 | TRBV18 | NA | CASSPSGISYEQYF | TGTGCCAGCTCACCTAGCGGGATCTCCTACGAGCAGTACTTC
TRBJ2-1 | TRBD2 | TRBV4-1 | NA | CASSQTSGAYNEQFF | TGCGCCAGCAGCCAAACTAGCGGCGCCTACAATGAGCAGTTCTTC
TRBJ2-3 | NA | TRBV28 | NA | CAGGAITDTQYF | TGTGCCGGGGGGGCTATCACAGATACGCAGTATTTT
TRBJ2-2 | TRBD2 | TRBV6-1 | NA | CASSEAAGESGELFF | TGTGCCAGCAGTGAAGCGGCGGGGGAGTCCGGGGAGCTGTTTTTT
TRBJ1-2 | NA | TRBV19 | NA | CASSAGQNYGYTF | TGTGCCAGTAGTGCAGGACAGAACTATGGCTACACCTTC
TRBJ1-2 | TRBD1 | TRBV2 | NA | CASGGTGSPYGYTF | TGTGCCAGCGGGGGGACAGGGAGTCCCTATGGCTACACCTTC
TRBJ2-1 | TRBD2 | TRBV19 | NA | CASSPWAFGGADEQFF | TGTGCCAGTAGCCCCTGGGCCTTCGGGGGGGCCGATGAGCAGTTCTTC
TRBJ2-3 | TRBD2 | TRBV10-3 | few | CATGGWAGATDTQYF | TGTGCCACCGGAGGGTGGGCGGGAGCGACAGATACGCAGTATTTT
TRBJ2-7 | NA | TRBV7-6 | NA | CASSSRDNSYEQYF | TGTGCCAGCAGCTCCCGGGACAACTCCTACGAGCAGTACTTC
TRBJ2-7 | TRBD1 | TRBV5-4 | NA | CASSLEGQSYEQYF | TGTGCCAGCAGCTTGGAGGGACAGTCCTACGAGCAGTACTTC
TRBJ1-2 | NA | TRBV18 | NA | CASSPGAKGYTF | TGTGCCAGCTCACCGGGGGCAAAAGGCTACACCTTC
TRBJ2-3 | NA | TRBV11-1 | NA | CASVNSRRGPGDTQYF | TGTGCCAGCGTTAACTCCCGGCGGGGGCCGGGAGATACGCAGTATTTT
TRBJ2-1 | TRBD2 | TRBV30 | NA | CAWSVKRGGSGGGNEQFF | TGTGCCTGGAGTGTAAAGAGGGGCGGTAGCGGGGGCGGGAATGAGCAGTTCTTC
TRBJ2-1 | TRBD2 | TRBV13 | once | CASSLGAGGSYNEQFF | TGTGCCAGCAGCTTGGGAGCGGGGGGATCCTACAATGAGCAGTTCTTC
TRBJ1-5 | TRBD1 | TRBV29-1 | NA | CSVCQGDNQPQHF | TGCAGCGTTTGCCAGGGGGACAATCAGCCCCAGCATTTT
TRBJ2-1 | TRBD2 | TRBV9 | NA | CASSATGLAGVSEQFF | TGTGCCAGCAGCGCCACGGGACTAGCGGGAGTAAGTGAGCAGTTCTTC
TRBJ1-2 | NA | TRBV29-1 | NA | CSVVHVVGGDGYTF | TGCAGCGTTGTCCACGTGGTAGGAGGGGACGGCTACACCTTC
TRBJ2-7 | NA | TRBV9 | NA | CASSVGMEKGGEQYF | TGTGCCAGCAGCGTAGGTATGGAGAAGGGCGGGGAGCAGTACTTC
TRBJ2-1 | NA | TRBV23-1 | NA | CASSQFGDTKNLYNEQFF | TGCGCCAGCAGTCAATTTGGGGACACAAAAAATCTCTACAATGAGCAGTTCTTC
TRBJ2-5 | TRBD2 | TRBV5-1 | NA | CASSSTPGTRDRLYF | TGCGCCAGCAGCTCCACCCCGGGGACTAGGGACCGGTTGTACTTC
TRBJ1-2 | NA | TRBV4-2 | NA | CASSPPVGEGYGYTF | TGTGCCAGCAGCCCCCCTGTGGGCGAAGGCTATGGCTACACCTTC
TRBJ2-7 | TRBD2 | TRBV5-5 | NA | CASSLDAGGRGQSEQYF | TGTGCCAGCAGCTTGGATGCGGGCGGGAGGGGGCAAAGCGAGCAGTACTTC
TRBJ2-2 | NA | TRBV30 | NA | CAWETGSGGELFF | TGTGCCTGGGAGACAGGCTCGGGCGGGGAGCTGTTTTTT
TRBJ2-7 | NA | TRBV29-1 | NA | CSAEGGSSYEQYF | TGCAGCGCCGAGGGCGGTTCCTCCTACGAGCAGTACTTC
TRBJ1-2 | NA | TRBV5-6 | NA | CASSSQGFRGYTF | TGTGCCAGCAGCTCCCAGGGATTCCGTGGCTACACCTTC
TRBJ2-2 | TRBD1 | TRBV2 | NA | CASSLQGAFNTGELFF | TGTGCCAGCAGCTTACAGGGGGCCTTTAACACCGGGGAGCTGTTTTTT
TRBJ1-4 | TRBD1 | TRBV28 | NA | CASSLGQGKGLGEKLFF | TGTGCCAGCAGTTTGGGACAGGGGAAAGGTTTGGGTGAAAAACTGTTTTTT
TRBJ1-1 | TRBD1 | TRBV27 | NA | CASSLDRVSTEAFF | TGTGCCAGCAGTTTAGACAGGGTTAGCACTGAAGCTTTCTTT
TRBJ2-3 | NA | TRBV5-1 | once | CASSPGVFPSDTQYF | TGCGCCAGCAGCCCGGGTGTCTTTCCTTCTGATACGCAGTATTTT
TRBJ2-7 | NA | TRBV6-5 | NA | CASSTGVLSSYEQYF | TGTGCCAGCAGTACAGGAGTCCTAAGCTCCTACGAGCAGTACTTC
TRBJ1-1 | TRBD1 | TRBV5-1 | NA | CASSLTDRGHAFF | TGCGCCAGCAGCCTGACGGACAGGGGGCATGCTTTCTTT
TRBJ2-3 | NA | TRBV9 | NA | CASSVGTGSTDTQYF | TGTGCCAGCAGCGTAGGGACTGGTAGCACAGATACGCAGTATTTT
TRBJ2-7 | TRBD1 | TRBV28 | NA | CASSMTGANSYEQYF | TGTGCCAGCAGTATGACAGGGGCTAACTCCTACGAGCAGTACTTC
TRBJ1-5 | TRBD1 | TRBV19 | NA | CASSTLTGEGQPQHF | TGTGCCAGTAGTACGCTGACAGGGGAAGGCCAGCCCCAGCATTTT
TRBJ2-1 | TRBD2 | TRBV7-3 | once | CASSQTSGGAIEQFF | TGTGCCAGCAGCCAGACTAGCGGGGGGGCGATTGAGCAGTTCTTC
TRBJ1-2 | TRBD1 | TRBV5-4 | NA | CASSRDREYGYTF | TGTGCCAGCAGCCGGGACAGGGAGTATGGCTACACCTTC
TRBJ1-4 | NA | TRBV7-2 | NA | CASSFDSTNEKLFF | TGTGCCAGCAGCTTCGACTCAACTAATGAAAAACTGTTTTTT
TRBJ2-7 | TRBD2 | TRBV27 | NA | CASSLIAGAFSYEQYF | TGTGCCAGCAGTCTGATAGCGGGGGCCTTCTCCTACGAGCAGTACTTC